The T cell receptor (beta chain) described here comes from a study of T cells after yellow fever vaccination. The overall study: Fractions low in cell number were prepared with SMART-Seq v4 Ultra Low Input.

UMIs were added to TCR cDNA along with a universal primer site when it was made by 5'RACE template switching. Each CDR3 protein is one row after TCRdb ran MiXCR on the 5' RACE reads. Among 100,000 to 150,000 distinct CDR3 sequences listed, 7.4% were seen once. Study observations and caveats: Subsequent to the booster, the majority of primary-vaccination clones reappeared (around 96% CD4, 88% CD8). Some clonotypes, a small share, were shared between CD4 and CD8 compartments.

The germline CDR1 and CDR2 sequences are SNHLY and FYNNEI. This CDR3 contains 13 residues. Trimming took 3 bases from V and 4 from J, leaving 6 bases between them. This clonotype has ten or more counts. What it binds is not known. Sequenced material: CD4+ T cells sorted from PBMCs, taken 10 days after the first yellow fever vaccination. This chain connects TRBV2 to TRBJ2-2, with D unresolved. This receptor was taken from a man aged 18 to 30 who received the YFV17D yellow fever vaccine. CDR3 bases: TGTGCCAGCAGTGACCATGGCACCGGGGAGCTGTTTTTT. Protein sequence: CASSDHGTGELFF.